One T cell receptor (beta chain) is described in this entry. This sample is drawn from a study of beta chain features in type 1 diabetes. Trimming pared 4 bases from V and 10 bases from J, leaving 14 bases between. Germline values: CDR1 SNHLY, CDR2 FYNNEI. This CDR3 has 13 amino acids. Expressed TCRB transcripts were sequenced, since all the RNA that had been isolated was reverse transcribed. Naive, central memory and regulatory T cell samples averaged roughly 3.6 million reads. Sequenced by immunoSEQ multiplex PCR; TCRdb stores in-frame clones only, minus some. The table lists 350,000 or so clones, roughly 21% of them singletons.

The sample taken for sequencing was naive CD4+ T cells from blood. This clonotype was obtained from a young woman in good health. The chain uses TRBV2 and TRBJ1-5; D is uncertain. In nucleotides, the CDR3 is TGTGCCAGCAGTGGAAGGCAGGTTGAACCCCAGCATTTT. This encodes CASSGRQVEPQHF. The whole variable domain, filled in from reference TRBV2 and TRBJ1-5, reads EPEVTQTPSHQVTQMGQEVILRCVPISNHLYFYWYRQILGQKVEFLVSFYNNEISEKSEIFDDQFSVERPDGSNFTLKIRSTKLEDSAMYFCASSGRQVEPQHFGDGTRLSIL.